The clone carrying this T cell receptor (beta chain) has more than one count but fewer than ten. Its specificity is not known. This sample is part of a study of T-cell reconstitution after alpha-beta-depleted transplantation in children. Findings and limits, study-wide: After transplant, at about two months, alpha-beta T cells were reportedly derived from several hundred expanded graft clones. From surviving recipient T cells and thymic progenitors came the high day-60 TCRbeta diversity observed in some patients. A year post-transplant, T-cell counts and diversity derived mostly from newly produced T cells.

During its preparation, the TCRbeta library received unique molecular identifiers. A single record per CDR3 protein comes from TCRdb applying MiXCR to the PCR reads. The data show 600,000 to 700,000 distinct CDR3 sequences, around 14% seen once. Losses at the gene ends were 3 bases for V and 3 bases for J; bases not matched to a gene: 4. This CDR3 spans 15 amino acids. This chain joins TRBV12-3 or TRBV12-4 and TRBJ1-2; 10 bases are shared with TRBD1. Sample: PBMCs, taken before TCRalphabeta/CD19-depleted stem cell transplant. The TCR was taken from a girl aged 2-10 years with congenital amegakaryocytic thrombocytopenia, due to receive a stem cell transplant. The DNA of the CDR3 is TGTGCCAGCAGTTTTGGGACAGGGGCTGACTATGGCTACACCTTC. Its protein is CASSFGTGADYGYTF.